What follows are 10 T cell receptor beta chains derived from one specimen sequenced in a study of blood T cell repertoires in COVID-19. Profiling relied on immunoSEQ multiplex PCR, and the TCRdb table lists in-frame clones only, not all of them. The table includes roughly 280,000 clones, over 75% detected once. Material: peripheral blood. These TCRs come from a woman in her 70s with acute or convalescent COVID-19.

This chain uses TRBV20-1 with TRBJ1-1; D uncertain. Looked up from germline, CDR1 is DFQATT and CDR2 is SNEGSKA (reference sequence). Trimming left V 1 base short and J 3 bases short, with 3 bases between. The CDR3 extends over 11 amino acids. CDR3 loop: CSARVYTEAFF. In DNA, the CDR3 is TGCAGTGCTAGAGTATACACTGAAGCTTTCTTT.

This clone has just a few counts. This chain links TRBV11-3 with TRBJ1-1; 8 bases match TRBD1. The germline V gene encodes CDR1 SGHNT and CDR2 YENEEA. The V gene end was trimmed by 5 bases and the J gene end by 2 bases; junction bases not matched to a gene: 4. This CDR3 has 14 amino acids. CDR3 sequence reads: CASSPGQGNTEAFF. CDR3 nucleotides: TGTGCCAGCAGCCCCGGACAGGGCAACACTGAAGCTTTCTTT.

V gene TRBV7-9 combines with J gene TRBJ1-5; 7 nucleotides match TRBD1. The V and J ends lost 4 bases and 7 bases, in that order; junction bases with no gene match: 7. The CDR3 spans 14 residues. The germline CDR1 and CDR2 sequences are SEHNR and FQNEAQ (reference sequence). The CDR3 DNA follows: TGTGCCAGCAGCTCAGACAGGGAAAGCCAGCCCCAGCATTTT. This sequence encodes CASSSDRESQPQHF.

V is TRBV10-3 and J is TRBJ1-1; D remains unclear. The length of the CDR3 is 14 residues. Trimming removed 10 bases from V and 0 bases from J, with 15 bases in between. The germline V gene has CDR1 ENHRY and CDR2 SYGVKD. In DNA, the CDR3 is TGTGCCACCGCCTCCCAGGCTATGAACACTGAAGCTTTCTTT. This translates into CATASQAMNTEAFF.

This sequence joins TRBV9 and TRBJ2-7; D remains ambiguous. V lost 4 bases and J 1 base, leaving 12 bases between the germline ends. Looked up from germline, CDR1 is SGDLS and CDR2 is YYNGEE. The CDR3 is 14 amino acids. CDR3 bases: TGTGCCAGCAGCCCCCGGTCAGGATCCTACGAGCAGTACTTC. Translated: CASSPRSGSYEQYF. Supplemented by reference TRBV9 and TRBJ2-7, the full variable domain reads DSGVTQTPKHLITATGQRVTLRCSPRSGDLSVYWYQQSLDQGLQFLIQYYNGEERAKGNILERFSAQQFPDLHSELNLSSLELGDSALYFCASSPRSGSYEQYFGPGTRLTVT.

The chain has TRBV6-5 and TRBJ2-5; the D gene is possibly TRBD2 (6 bases). CDR3 length equals 15 residues. With 6 bases removed from V and 3 bases from J, the gap between germline ends came to 17 bases. Per germline, CDR1 MNHEY and CDR2 SVGAGI. The CDR3: CASSLQTLAKETQYF. The DNA for the CDR3 is TGTGCCAGCAGCCTCCAAACCCTAGCGAAAGAGACCCAGTACTTC.

CDR3 DNA: TGTGCCAGCAGTGATGGTCTAGTTGGCACAGATACGCAGTATTTT. Residues: CASSDGLVGTDTQYF. This sequence joins TRBV6-1 and TRBJ2-3; D is unclear. The germline V gene has CDR1 MNHNS and CDR2 SASEGT. The CDR3 runs 15 residues. The V end lost 3 bases, the J end lost 1 base, and 11 bases lay between the germline ends.

The chain is built from TRBV11-3 and TRBJ2-2, with TRBD1 matching over 9 bases. V lost 8 bases, J lost 5 bases, and 6 bases stayed unmatched. The CDR3 has 14 amino acids. From germline, CDR1 is SGHNT and CDR2 YENEEA. CDR3 loop: CASGGQGGTGELFF. The DNA for the CDR3 is TGTGCCAGCGGGGGACAGGGAGGAACCGGGGAGCTGTTTTTT.

The table lists this clone with a few counts. V is TRBV5-4 and J is TRBJ1-2; tentative D call: TRBD1 (5 bases). V was cut by 5 bases and J by 1 base, with 15 bases left in between. From germline, CDR1 is SGHNT and CDR2 YYREEE (reference sequence). There are 15 residues in the CDR3. The CDR3 region is CASRSRTRDNYGYTF. Written as DNA, the CDR3 is TGTGCCAGCAGATCCAGAACCAGGGATAACTATGGCTACACCTTC.

V gene TRBV7-9 combines with J gene TRBJ1-4; 7 positions agree with TRBD1. Per germline, CDR1 SEHNR and CDR2 FQNEAQ (reference sequence). Trimming cost V 4 bases and J 10 bases; bases outside gene matches: 12. CDR3 length equals 15 residues. DNA for the CDR3: TGTGCCAGCAGCTCCGGCCCTACAGGGGTGGGAAAACTGTTTTTT. This encodes CASSSGPTGVGKLFF.